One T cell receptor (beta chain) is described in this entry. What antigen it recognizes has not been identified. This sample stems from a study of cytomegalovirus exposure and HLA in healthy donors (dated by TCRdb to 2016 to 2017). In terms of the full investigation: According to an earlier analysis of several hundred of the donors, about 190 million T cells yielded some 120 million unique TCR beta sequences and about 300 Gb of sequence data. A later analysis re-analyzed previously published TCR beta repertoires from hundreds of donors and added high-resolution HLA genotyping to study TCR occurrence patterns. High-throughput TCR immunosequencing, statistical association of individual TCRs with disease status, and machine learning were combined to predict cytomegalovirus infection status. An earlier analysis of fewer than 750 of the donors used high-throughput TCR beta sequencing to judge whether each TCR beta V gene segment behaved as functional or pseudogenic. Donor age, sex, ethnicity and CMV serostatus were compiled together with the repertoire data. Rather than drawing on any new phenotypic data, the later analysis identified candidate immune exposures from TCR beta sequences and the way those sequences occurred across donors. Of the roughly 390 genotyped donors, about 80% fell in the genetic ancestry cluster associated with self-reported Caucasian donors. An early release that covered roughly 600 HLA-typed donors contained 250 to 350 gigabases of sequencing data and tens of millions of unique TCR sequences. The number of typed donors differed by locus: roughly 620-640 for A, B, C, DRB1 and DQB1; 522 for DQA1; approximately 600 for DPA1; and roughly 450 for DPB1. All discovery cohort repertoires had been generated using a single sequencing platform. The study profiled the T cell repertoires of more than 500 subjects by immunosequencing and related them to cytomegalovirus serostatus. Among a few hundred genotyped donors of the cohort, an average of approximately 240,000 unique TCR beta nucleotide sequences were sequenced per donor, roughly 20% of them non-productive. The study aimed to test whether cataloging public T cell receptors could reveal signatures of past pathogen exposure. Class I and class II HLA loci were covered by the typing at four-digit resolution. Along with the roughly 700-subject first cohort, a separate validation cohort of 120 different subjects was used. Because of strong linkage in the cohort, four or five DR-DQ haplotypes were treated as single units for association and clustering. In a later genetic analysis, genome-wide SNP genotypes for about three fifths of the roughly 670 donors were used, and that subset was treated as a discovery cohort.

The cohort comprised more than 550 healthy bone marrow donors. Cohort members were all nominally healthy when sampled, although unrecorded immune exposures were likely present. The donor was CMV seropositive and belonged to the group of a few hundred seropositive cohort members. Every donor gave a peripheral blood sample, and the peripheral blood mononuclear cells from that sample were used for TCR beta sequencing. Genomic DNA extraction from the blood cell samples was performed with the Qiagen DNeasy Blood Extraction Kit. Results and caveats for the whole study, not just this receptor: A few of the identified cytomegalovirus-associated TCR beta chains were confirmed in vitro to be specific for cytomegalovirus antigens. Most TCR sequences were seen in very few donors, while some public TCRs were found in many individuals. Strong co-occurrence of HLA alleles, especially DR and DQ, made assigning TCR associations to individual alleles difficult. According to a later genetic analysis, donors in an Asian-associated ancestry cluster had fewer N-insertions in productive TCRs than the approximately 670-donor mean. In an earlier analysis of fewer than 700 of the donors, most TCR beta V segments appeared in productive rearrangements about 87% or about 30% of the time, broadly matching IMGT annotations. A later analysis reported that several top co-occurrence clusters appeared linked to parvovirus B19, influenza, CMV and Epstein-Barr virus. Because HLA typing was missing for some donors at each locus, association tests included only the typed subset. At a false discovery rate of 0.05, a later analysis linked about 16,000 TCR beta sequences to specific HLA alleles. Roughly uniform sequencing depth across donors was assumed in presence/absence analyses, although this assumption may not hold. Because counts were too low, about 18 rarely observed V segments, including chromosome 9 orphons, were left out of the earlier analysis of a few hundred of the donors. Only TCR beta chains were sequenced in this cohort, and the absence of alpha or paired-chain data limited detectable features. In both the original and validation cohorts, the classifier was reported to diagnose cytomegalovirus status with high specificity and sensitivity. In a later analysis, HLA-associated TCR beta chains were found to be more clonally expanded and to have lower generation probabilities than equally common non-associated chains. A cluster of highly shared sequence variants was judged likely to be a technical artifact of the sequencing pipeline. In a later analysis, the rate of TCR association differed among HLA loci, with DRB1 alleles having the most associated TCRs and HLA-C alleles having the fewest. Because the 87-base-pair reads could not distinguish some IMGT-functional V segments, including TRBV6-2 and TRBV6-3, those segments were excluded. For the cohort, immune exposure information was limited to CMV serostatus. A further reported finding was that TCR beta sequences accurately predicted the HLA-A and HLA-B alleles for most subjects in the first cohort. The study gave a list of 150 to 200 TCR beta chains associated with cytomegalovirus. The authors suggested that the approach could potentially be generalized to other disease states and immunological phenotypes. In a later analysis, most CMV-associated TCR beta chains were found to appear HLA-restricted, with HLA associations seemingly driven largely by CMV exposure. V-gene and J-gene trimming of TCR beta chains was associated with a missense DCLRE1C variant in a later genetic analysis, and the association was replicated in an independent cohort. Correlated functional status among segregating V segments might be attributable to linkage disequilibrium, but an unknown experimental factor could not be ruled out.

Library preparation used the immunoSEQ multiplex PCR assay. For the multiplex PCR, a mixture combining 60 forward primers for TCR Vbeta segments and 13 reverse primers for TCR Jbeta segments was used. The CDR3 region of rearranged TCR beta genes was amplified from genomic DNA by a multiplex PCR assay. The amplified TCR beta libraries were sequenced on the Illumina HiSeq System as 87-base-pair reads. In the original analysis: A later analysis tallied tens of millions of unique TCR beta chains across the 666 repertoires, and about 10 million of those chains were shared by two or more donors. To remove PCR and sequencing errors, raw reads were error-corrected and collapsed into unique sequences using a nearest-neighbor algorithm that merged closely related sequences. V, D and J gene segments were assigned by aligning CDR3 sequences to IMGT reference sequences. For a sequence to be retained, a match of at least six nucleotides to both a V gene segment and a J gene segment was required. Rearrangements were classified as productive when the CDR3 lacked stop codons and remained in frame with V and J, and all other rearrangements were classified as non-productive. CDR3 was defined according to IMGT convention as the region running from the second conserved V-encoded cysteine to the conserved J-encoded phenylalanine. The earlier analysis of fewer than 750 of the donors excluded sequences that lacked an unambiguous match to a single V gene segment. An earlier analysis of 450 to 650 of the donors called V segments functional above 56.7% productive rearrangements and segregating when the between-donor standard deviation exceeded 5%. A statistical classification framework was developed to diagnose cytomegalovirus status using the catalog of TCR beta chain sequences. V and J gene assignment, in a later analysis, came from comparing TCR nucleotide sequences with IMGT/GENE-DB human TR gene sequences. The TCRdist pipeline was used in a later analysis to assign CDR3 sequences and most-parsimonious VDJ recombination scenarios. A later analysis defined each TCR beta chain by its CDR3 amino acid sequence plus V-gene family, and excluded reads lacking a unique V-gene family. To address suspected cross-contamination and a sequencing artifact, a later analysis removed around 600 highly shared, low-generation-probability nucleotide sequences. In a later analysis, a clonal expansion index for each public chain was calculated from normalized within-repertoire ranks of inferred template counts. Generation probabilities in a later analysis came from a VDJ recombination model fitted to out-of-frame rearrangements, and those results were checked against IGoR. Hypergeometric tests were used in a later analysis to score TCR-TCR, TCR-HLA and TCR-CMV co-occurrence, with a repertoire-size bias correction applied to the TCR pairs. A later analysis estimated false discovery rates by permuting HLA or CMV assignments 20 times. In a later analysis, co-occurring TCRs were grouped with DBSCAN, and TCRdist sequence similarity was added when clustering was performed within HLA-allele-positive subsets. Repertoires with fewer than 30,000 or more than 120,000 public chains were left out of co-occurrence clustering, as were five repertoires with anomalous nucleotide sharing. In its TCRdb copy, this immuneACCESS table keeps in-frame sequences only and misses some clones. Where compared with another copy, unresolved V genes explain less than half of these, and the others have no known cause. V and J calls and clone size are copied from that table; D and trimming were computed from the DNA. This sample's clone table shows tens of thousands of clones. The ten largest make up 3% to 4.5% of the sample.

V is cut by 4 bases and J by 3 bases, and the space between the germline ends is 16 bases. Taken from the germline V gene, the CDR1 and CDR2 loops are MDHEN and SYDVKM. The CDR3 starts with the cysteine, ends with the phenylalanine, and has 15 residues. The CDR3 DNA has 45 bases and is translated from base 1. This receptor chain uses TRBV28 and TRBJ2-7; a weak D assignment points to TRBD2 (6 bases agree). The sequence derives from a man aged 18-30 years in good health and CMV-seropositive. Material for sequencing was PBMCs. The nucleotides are TGTGCCAGCAGTTCCGGGACTCCTTCTTTCTACGAGCAGTACTTC. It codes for CASSSGTPSFYEQYF. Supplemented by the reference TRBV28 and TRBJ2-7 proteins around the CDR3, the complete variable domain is DVKVTQSSRYLVKRTGEKVFLECVQDMDHENMFWYRQDPGLGLRLIYFSYDVKMKEKGDIPEGYSVSREKKERFSLILESASTNQTSMYLCASSSGTPSFYEQYFGPGTRLTVT.